The T cell receptor beta chain described here comes from a study of blood T cell repertoires in COVID-19. Study background: Nucleic acid was either cDNA or gDNA, and it came from T cells, B-cell-depleted T cells, or PBMCs.

In the original workflow: Cell counts per sample came from amplifying reference gene primers. TCRdb's table, derived via immunoSEQ multiplex PCR, lists solely in-frame clones and lacks some. V and J calls and clone size come straight from that table; D and trimming were deduced from the DNA. The sample includes around 130,000 clones, 84% seen only once; the top ten take about 1.5%. This receptor was obtained from a man in his sixties with acute or convalescent COVID-19. The specimen was peripheral blood.

This chain's CDR3 is CASSIAGTSGSAYEQYF. CDR3 in DNA: TGTGCCAGCAGCATAGCCGGGACTAGCGGGAGCGCCTACGAGCAGTACTTC. The genes are TRBV7-3 and TRBJ2-7; TRBD2 agrees at 14 bases. The CDR3 totals 17 residues. CDR1 is SGHTA and CDR2 is FQGTGA in the germline V gene. The J segment lost 2 bases and the V segment lost 5 bases, leaving 8 bases of the junction unmatched.